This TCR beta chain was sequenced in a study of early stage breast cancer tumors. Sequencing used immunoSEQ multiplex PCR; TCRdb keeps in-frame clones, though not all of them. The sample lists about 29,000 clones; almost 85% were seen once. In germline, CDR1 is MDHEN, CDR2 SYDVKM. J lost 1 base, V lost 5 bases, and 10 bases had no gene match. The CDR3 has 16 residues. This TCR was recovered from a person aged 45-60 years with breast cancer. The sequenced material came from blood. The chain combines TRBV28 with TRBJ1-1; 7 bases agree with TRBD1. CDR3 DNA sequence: TGTGCCAGCAGTCCCCTTGCCTGGACAGGGAACACTGAAGCTTTCTTT. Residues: CASSPLAWTGNTEAFF.